The clone carrying this TCR beta chain showed up many times. What it recognizes is unknown. TCR beta VDJ and CDR3 were profiled, and genomic DNA was the template. TCRdb independently ran MiXCR on the reads; one entry per CDR3 protein. The sample holds 150,000 to 200,000 distinct CDR3 sequences, 40% to 50% seen once. This entry is derived from a study of CD8+CD57+ T cells in acquired aplastic anemia. Findings and caveats of the study: Patients shared twenty-nine CD8+ CDR3 sequences with controls. No significant patient-versus-control difference appeared in CD8+ Simpson's diversity.

Individuals selected for sequencing had exhibited CD8+CD57+ cell expansion on flow cytometry. The patients, all of them, had severe acquired aplastic anemia. Untreated patients provided the blood samples, with no therapy given before sampling. This TCR came from a human donor with aplastic anemia. The sample consisted of sorted CD4+, CD8+, or CD8+CD57+ T cells (not recorded which) from PBMCs.

The CDR3 DNA follows: TGTGCCAGCAGTAGGGGAATCGGCGGGGAGCTGTTTTTT. Its translation is CASSRGIGGELFF. The rearrangement uses TRBV12-3 or TRBV12-4 and TRBJ2-2; possible D gene TRBD1, 5 bases. The ends were cut back, 5 bases at V and 7 bases at J, with 11 bases in the middle. The CDR3 is 13 amino acids.